The present entry profiles one T cell receptor (beta chain) with its context. Its antigen is as yet unknown. This sample is drawn from a study of cytomegalovirus exposure and HLA in healthy donors. Study context: A later analysis reported the same platform for the 95 to 150 validation repertoires and the roughly 630 first-cohort repertoires. General study points: TCR clusters originating in the first cohort tended to co-occur in the 110 or so validation repertoires, according to a later analysis. In vitro checks showed that a few CMV-associated chains really do target CMV antigens.

The method was immunoSEQ multiplex PCR; TCRdb's version includes in-frame clones alone and lacks a portion of them. The sample shows 150,000 or so clones, about nine tenths of them seen only once. The germline V gene has CDR1 SGHDT and CDR2 YYEEEE. Trimming removed 0 bases at V and 4 bases at J, with 7 bases between. This CDR3 is built from 13 residues. The validation cohort, a group of over a hundred subjects, included the donors and was separate from the roughly 670-subject first cohort. The chain is built from TRBV5-6 and TRBJ1-1, with no clear D. What was sequenced was PBMCs. This clonotype originated in a man aged 18-30 years in good health and CMV-seropositive. CDR3 region: CASSLEEVTEAFF. The CDR3 DNA follows: TGTGCCAGCAGCTTGGAGGAGGTCACTGAAGCTTTCTTT.